This TCR beta chain was recorded in a study of blood T cell repertoires in COVID-19. Study overall: Italy, Spain and the United States were the sources of the convalescent and acute COVID-19 samples. PBMCs, B-cell-depleted T cells, or T cells were the source of the cDNA or gDNA that made up the material.

In the study's own analysis: Amplification of reference gene primers provided the estimated nucleated cell counts. Clones were read by immunoSEQ multiplex PCR, and TCRdb kept only the in-frame ones, dropping some. The V and J calls and clone size come from that table; D and trimming were worked out from the DNA. Here the sample spans 120,000 or so clones, roughly 80% being singletons. CDR1 and CDR2 (germline): MNHEY, SMNVEV (reference sequence). Trimming stripped 6 bases from V and 3 bases from J, with 14 bases between. This CDR3 comprises 14 residues. The source of this sequence is an older woman with acute or convalescent COVID-19. This chain joins TRBV27 and TRBJ1-1; the D is unclear. Sequencing was carried out using peripheral blood. DNA of the CDR3: TGTGCCAGCAGGGGATTCGGAGGACACACTGAAGCTTTCTTT. It specifies CASRGFGGHTEAFF.